The present T cell receptor (beta chain) was sequenced within a study of CD4 T cells in relation to SARS-CoV-2 and coronaviruses. Study-level information: After approximately 10 days of antigen culture, PBMC TCR beta CDR3s were sequenced. Crossreactive spike epitopes shared across donors were mapped to their HLA restriction.

The germline gives CDR1 SGHRS, CDR2 YFSETQ. Losses at the gene ends were 1 base for V and 2 bases for J; bases not matched to a gene: 6. CDR3 length: 17 amino acids. About this clone itself: Antigen unknown.

Cryopreserved PBMCs were CD4-enriched, then split into naive and memory cells. Naive or memory CD4+ cells were cultured 1:1 with T cell-depleted PBMCs plus CEF. Only in-frame clones appear in the TCRdb table, and some are missing; sequencing was by immunoSEQ multiplex PCR. The sample records 35,000 to 45,000 clones, about four fifths being singletons. This TCR derives from an adult with COVID-19. J is TRBJ2-6 and V is TRBV5-1; 7 nucleotides match TRBD1. The sequenced material came from naive CD4+ T cells from PBMCs, cultured in vitro. Subset defined: naive CD4+ T cells isolated by negative enrichment. CDR3 nucleotide sequence: TGCGCCAGCAGCTTGCGAACCGGGACAGCTGGGGCCAACGTCCTGACTTTC. Its protein product is CASSLRTGTAGANVLTF.